These T cell receptor beta chains were read from a single sample in a study of cytomegalovirus exposure and HLA in healthy donors. The repertoire was sequenced with immunoSEQ multiplex PCR; TCRdb's copy has only in-frame clones and lacks some. This table holds about 120,000 clones, about 85% found once. Material for sequencing was PBMCs. These receptor sequences come from a woman in her twenties or thirties in good health and CMV-seronegative. Both conserved end residues are part of each CDR3.

V gene: TRBV7-9
J gene: TRBJ2-2
CDR3 protein: CASREPGMAGELFF

V gene: TRBV2
J gene: TRBJ1-1
CDR3 protein: CASRKTTGTGNTEAFF

V gene: TRBV7-4
J gene: TRBJ1-4
CDR3 protein: CASSFRDRTNEKLFF

V gene: TRBV9
J gene: TRBJ1-2
CDR3 protein: CASSASDSYGYTF

V gene: TRBV5-6
J gene: TRBJ1-6
CDR3 protein: CASSFRTNSAPPLHF

V gene: TRBV7-8
J gene: TRBJ1-1
CDR3 protein: CASSEGAGRTEAFF

V gene: TRBV7-6
J gene: TRBJ1-1
CDR3 protein: CASSLGERAARAFF

V gene: TRBV10-2
J gene: TRBJ2-7
CDR3 protein: CASSDWLEAGEQYF

V gene: TRBV18
J gene: TRBJ1-2
CDR3 protein: CASSPGQGPTNYGYTF

V gene: TRBV7-9
J gene: TRBJ2-3
CDR3 protein: CASSARGGARTDTQYF

V gene: TRBV9
J gene: TRBJ2-2
CDR3 protein: CASSGAASTGELFF

V gene: TRBV27
J gene: TRBJ1-2
CDR3 protein: CASSYGPGTRDGYTF

V gene: TRBV7-6
J gene: TRBJ2-5
CDR3 protein: CASSLAPRGGGLQETQYF

V gene: TRBV5-6
J gene: TRBJ2-5
CDR3 protein: CASSYGASGGLQETQYF

V gene: TRBV11-2
J gene: TRBJ2-2
CDR3 protein: CASSLVSSGGTGELFF

V gene: TRBV19
J gene: TRBJ1-2
CDR3 protein: CASSILGGSSYGYTF

V gene: TRBV9
J gene: TRBJ2-4
CDR3 protein: CASSVEGLGNIQYF

V gene: TRBV6-5
J gene: TRBJ2-5
CDR3 protein: CASSYQGTGAQTQYF

V gene: TRBV27
J gene: TRBJ2-1
CDR3 protein: CASSFLGAVNEQFF

V gene: TRBV5-1
J gene: TRBJ2-3
CDR3 protein: CASSPGSRGGDTQYF

V gene: TRBV10-3
J gene: TRBJ1-4
CDR3 protein: CAISVGRGQYEKLFF

V gene: TRBV27
J gene: TRBJ1-2
CDR3 protein: CASSLRDRGGYTF

V gene: TRBV1
J gene: TRBJ2-1
CDR3 protein: CTSSPRTRSSYNEQFF

V gene: TRBV6-1
J gene: TRBJ2-7
CDR3 protein: CASSVRDRGFGEQYF

V gene: TRBV6-1
J gene: TRBJ2-3
CDR3 protein: CASRADSLGADTQYF

V gene: TRBV2
J gene: TRBJ2-1
CDR3 protein: CASSVHRTGGSYNEQFF

V gene: TRBV4-1
J gene: TRBJ2-3
CDR3 protein: CASSLGGTVSTDTQYF

V gene: TRBV23-1
J gene: TRBJ2-2
CDR3 protein: CASRRTGDTGELFF

V gene: TRBV10-3
J gene: TRBJ2-2
CDR3 protein: CAIGTGHTGELFF

V gene: TRBV5-1
J gene: TRBJ1-4
CDR3 protein: CASSLGAGIGNEKLFF

V gene: TRBV4-1
J gene: TRBJ2-2
CDR3 protein: CASSQPGGGPGELFF

V gene: TRBV5-1
J gene: TRBJ1-1
CDR3 protein: CASSHTGGTMNTEAFF

V gene: TRBV5-6
J gene: TRBJ2-7
CDR3 protein: CASSLSSETGQSYYEQYF

V gene: TRBV29-1
J gene: TRBJ2-5
CDR3 protein: CSVDWGGVQETQYF

V gene: TRBV9
J gene: TRBJ2-5
CDR3 protein: CASSSRTGTGEETQYF

V gene: TRBV7-6
J gene: TRBJ2-2
CDR3 protein: CASSFSPGLARRELFF

V gene: TRBV7-2
J gene: TRBJ2-3
CDR3 protein: CASSLKGSGGADTQYF

V gene: TRBV30
J gene: TRBJ2-5
CDR3 protein: CAWILGGGETQYF

V gene: TRBV7-2
J gene: TRBJ2-3
CDR3 protein: CASSLGGLAASDTQYF

V gene: TRBV7-9
J gene: TRBJ1-6
CDR3 protein: CASSLSTGVSPLHF

V gene: TRBV28
J gene: TRBJ2-7
CDR3 protein: CASSRLTGGSGEQYF

V gene: TRBV4-1
J gene: TRBJ1-1
CDR3 protein: CASSQVGGARTEAFF

V gene: TRBV21-1
J gene: TRBJ1-1
CDR3 protein: CASSKAGQVLGGTEAFF

V gene: TRBV10-3
J gene: TRBJ1-1
CDR3 protein: CAISESGGARGTEAFF

V gene: TRBV30
J gene: TRBJ1-2
CDR3 protein: CAGRSNYGYTF

V gene: TRBV5-6
J gene: TRBJ2-6
CDR3 protein: CASSLRSPGGANVLTF

V gene: TRBV5-4
J gene: TRBJ1-2
CDR3 protein: CASSPDWTRPNYGYTF

V gene: TRBV7-9
J gene: TRBJ1-5
CDR3 protein: CASSLAGQFQPQHF

V gene: TRBV19
J gene: TRBJ1-2
CDR3 protein: CASSAGLSYGYTF

V gene: TRBV4-2
J gene: TRBJ1-5
CDR3 protein: CASRGQGAQPQHF